The 14 T cell receptor beta chains below were found in one sample sequenced in a study of control samples from healthy donors and cancer patients. Here immunoSEQ multiplex PCR was the method, and the copy in TCRdb shows in-frame clones only, minus some. The sample consists of 93,000 or so clones, roughly 89% of them appearing once. The sample taken for sequencing was PBMCs. The source of these receptors is a man between 60 and 75 years old with lung cancer.

In its sample, this clone was seen once. CDR3 sequence reads: CASSRLFGGTEAFF. The CDR3 DNA reads TGTGCCAGCAGCCGATTGTTCGGGGGAACTGAAGCTTTCTTT. The chain has TRBV5-6 and TRBJ1-1, with TRBD1 as a possible D gene (5 bases). This CDR3 is built from 14 residues. V was trimmed by 4 bases and J by 5 bases, leaving 15 bases between them. In germline, CDR1 is SGHDT, CDR2 YYEEEE. The full variable domain, rest sourced from reference TRBV5-6 and TRBJ1-1, is DAGVTQSPTHLIKTRGQQVTLRCSPKSGHDTVSWYQQALGQGPQFIFQYYEEEERQRGNFPDRFSGHQFPNYSSELNVNALLLGDSALYLCASSRLFGGTEAFFGQGTRLTVV.

V and J are TRBV24-1 and TRBJ1-1, with 9 bases identical to TRBD1. CDR1 is KGHDR, CDR2 SFDVKD, per germline. The V segment lost 4 bases and the J segment 8 bases; nucleotides outside the gene matches: 13. The CDR3 is 16 residues long. The CDR3 sequence is CATSDPRQGQGFEAFF. The CDR3 DNA reads as TGTGCCACCAGTGACCCTCGCCAGGGACAGGGTTTCGAAGCTTTCTTT.

The rearrangement links TRBV6-5 to TRBJ1-2; no clear D. Germline V CDR1 and CDR2: MNHEY, SVGAGI. The CDR3 extends over 12 amino acids. Trimming removed 7 bases from V and 1 base from J, with 7 bases in between. The CDR3 sequence is CASNALNYGYTF. The CDR3 DNA sequence: TGTGCCAGCAATGCTCTTAACTATGGCTACACCTTC.

The V call is TRBV4-1, the J call TRBJ1-1; a possible D gene is TRBD1 (5 bases). This CDR3 is 15 amino acids long. Germline lookup yields CDR1 MGHRA and CDR2 YSYEKL. Trimming took 3 bases from V and 1 from J, leaving 12 bases between them. The CDR3 spells CASSHPGTQNTEAFF. The CDR3 DNA sequence: TGCGCCAGCAGCCATCCCGGGACTCAGAACACTGAAGCTTTCTTT.

The V gene is TRBV7-9, the J gene TRBJ1-1; no reliable D call. Germline V lookup: CDR1 SEHNR, CDR2 FQNEAQ (reference sequence). The CDR3 sequence is 15 residues long. V lost 3 bases to trimming and J lost 3 bases, with 14 bases between them. The CDR3 DNA is TGTGCCAGCAGCTTCCGAACCGGCGGCCACACTGAAGCTTTCTTT. It is translated as CASSFRTGGHTEAFF.

The CDR3 loop is CASSSSEKLFF. In nucleotides, the CDR3 is TGTGCCAGCAGCTCAAGTGAAAAACTGTTTTTT. This chain connects TRBV5-6 to TRBJ1-4; D gene unclear. V lost 3 bases, J lost 7 bases, and 4 bases lay in between. CDR3 length equals 11 residues. Germline assignment: CDR1 SGHDT and CDR2 YYEEEE.

As concerns this clone: One junction end does not reproduce the germline sequence, and a read error may be involved. This chain connects TRBV7-9 to TRBJ1-2; D is unclear. Germline V CDR1 and CDR2: SEHNR, FQNEAQ (reference sequence). The CDR3 consists of 12 residues. CDR3 region: CASSILTSREAF. The CDR3 nucleotides are TGTGCCAGCAGCATTTTAACCTCTAGGGAGGCCTTC.

The chain has TRBV5-1 and TRBJ2-3; no definite D call. The germline V gene encodes CDR1 SGHRS and CDR2 YFSETQ. V was trimmed by 4 bases and J by 6 bases, leaving 12 bases between them. CDR3 length: 13 amino acids. CDR3 nucleotides: TGCGCCAGCAGCCTTTCAGGCTCCGATACGCAGTATTTT. Amino acid sequence: CASSLSGSDTQYF.

This rearrangement joins TRBV18 to TRBJ1-5; D ambiguous. The germline V and J ends were trimmed by 6 bases and 6 bases, with 12 bases remaining between them. The length of the CDR3 is 13 residues. Germline lookup yields CDR1 KGHSH and CDR2 LQKENI. CDR3 coding DNA: TGTGCCAGCTCTTATACTGGACGTCAGCCCCAGCATTTT. Translation: CASSYTGRQPQHF.

This chain uses TRBV10-2 with TRBJ2-3; the match to TRBD2 covers 7 bases. The CDR3 loop spans 16 amino acids. The V segment lost 5 bases and the J segment 0 bases; nucleotides outside the gene matches: 8. The germline gives CDR1 WSHSY, CDR2 SAAADI. CDR3 residues: CASSSRSGASTDTQYF. CDR3 bases: TGCGCCAGCAGTTCTCGCAGCGGGGCTAGCACAGATACGCAGTATTTT.

The rearrangement uses TRBV5-8 and TRBJ2-7, with D perhaps matching TRBD2 (5 bases). V lost 3 bases and J 3 bases, leaving 13 bases between the germline ends. The CDR3 totals 14 residues. Germline V gene lookup returns CDR1 SGHTS and CDR2 YDEGEE. CDR3 in DNA: TGTGCCAGCAGCTCGGACGGGATCTTCTACGAGCAGTACTTC. Protein sequence: CASSSDGIFYEQYF.

The V gene is TRBV18, the J gene TRBJ2-7, with D possibly being TRBD1 (6 bases). Germline V gene lookup returns CDR1 KGHSH and CDR2 LQKENI. V lost 1 base, J lost 5 bases, and 15 bases lay in between. This CDR3 has 15 amino acids. Here the CDR3 DNA reads TGTGCCAGCTCACCACTTGGGGGCACCCAGGACGAGCAGTACGTC. Its protein is CASSPLGGTQDEQYV.

This rearrangement joins TRBV10-1 to TRBJ2-7, with D uncertain. V dropped 3 bases and J dropped 0 bases, with 6 bases sitting between them. The CDR3 contains 13 residues. Per the germline V gene, CDR1 is WNHNN and CDR2 is SYGVQD (reference sequence). The CDR3, as DNA: TGCGCCAGCAGTGACGGAAGCTCCTACGAGCAGTACGTC. Translating it yields CASSDGSSYEQYV.

The rearrangement links TRBV5-5 to TRBJ2-1; 10 bases match TRBD2. V shed 3 bases, J shed 7 bases, and the junction held 7 bases outside the gene matches. The germline V gene encodes CDR1 SGHKS and CDR2 YYEKEE (reference sequence). The length of the CDR3 is 15 residues. The CDR3 DNA is TGTGCCAGCAGCTGGGAGGTAGCGGGAGGAAATGAGCAGTTCTTC. As protein: CASSWEVAGGNEQFF.